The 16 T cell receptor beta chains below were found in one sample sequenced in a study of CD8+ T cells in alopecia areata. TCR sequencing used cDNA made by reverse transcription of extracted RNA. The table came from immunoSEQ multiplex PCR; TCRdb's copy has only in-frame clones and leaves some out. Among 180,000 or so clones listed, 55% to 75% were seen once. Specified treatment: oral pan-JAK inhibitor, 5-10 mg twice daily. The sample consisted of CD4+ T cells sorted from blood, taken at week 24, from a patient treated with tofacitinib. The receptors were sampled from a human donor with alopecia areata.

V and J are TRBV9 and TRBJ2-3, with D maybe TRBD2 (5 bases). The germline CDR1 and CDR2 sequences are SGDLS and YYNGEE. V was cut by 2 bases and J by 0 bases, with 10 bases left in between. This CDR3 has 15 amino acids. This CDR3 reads CASSVSGPSTDTQYF. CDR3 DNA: TGTGCCAGCAGCGTCAGCGGACCGAGCACAGATACGCAGTATTTT.

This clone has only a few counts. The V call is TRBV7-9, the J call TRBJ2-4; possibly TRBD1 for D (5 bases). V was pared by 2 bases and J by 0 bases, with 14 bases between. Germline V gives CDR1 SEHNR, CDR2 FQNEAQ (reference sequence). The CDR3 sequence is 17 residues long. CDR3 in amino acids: CASSLLVRTRAKNIQYF. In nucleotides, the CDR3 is TGTGCCAGCAGCTTATTAGTTAGGACAAGAGCCAAAAACATTCAGTACTTC. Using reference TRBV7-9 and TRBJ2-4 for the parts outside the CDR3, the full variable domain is DTGVSQNPRHKITKRGQNVTFRCDPISEHNRLYWYRQTLGQGPEFLTYFQNEAQLEKSRLLSDRFSAERPKGSFSTLEIQRTEQGDSAMYLCASSLLVRTRAKNIQYFGAGTRLSVL.

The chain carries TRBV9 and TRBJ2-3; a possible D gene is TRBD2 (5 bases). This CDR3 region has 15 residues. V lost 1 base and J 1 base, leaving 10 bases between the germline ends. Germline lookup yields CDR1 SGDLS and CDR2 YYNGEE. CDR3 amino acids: CASSVRHGGTDTQYF. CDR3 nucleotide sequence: TGTGCCAGCAGCGTACGCCACGGGGGCACAGATACGCAGTATTTT.

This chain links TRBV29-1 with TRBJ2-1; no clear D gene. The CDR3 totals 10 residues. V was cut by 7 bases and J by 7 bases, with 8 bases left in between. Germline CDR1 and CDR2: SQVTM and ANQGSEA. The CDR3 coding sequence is TGCAGCGGCTGGAGAAATGAGCAGTTCTTC. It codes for CSGWRNEQFF.

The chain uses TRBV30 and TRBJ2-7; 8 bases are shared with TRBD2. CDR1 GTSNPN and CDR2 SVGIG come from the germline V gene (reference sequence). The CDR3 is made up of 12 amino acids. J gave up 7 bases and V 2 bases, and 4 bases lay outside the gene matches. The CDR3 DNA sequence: TGTGCCTGGAGTCGACTAGCGCAGGAGCAGTACTTC. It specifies CAWSRLAQEQYF.

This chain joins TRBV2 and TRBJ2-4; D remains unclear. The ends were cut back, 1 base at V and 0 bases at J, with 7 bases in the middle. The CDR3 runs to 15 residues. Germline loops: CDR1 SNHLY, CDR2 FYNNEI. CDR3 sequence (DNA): TGTGCCAGCAGTGAAGGGGGTCTAGCCAAAAACATTCAGTACTTC. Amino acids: CASSEGGLAKNIQYF.

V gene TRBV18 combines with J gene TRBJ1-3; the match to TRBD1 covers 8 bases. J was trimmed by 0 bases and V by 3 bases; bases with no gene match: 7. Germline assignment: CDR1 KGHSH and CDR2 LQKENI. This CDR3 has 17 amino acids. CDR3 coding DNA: TGTGCCAGCTCACCGAAGGGACAGGACCACTCTGGAAACACCATATATTTT. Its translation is CASSPKGQDHSGNTIYF.

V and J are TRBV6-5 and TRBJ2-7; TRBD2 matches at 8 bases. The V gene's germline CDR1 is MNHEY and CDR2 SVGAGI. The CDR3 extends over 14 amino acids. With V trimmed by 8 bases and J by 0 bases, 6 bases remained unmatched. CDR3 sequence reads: CASSPGGLSYEQYF. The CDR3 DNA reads TGTGCCAGCTCTCCGGGAGGGCTCTCCTACGAGCAGTACTTC.

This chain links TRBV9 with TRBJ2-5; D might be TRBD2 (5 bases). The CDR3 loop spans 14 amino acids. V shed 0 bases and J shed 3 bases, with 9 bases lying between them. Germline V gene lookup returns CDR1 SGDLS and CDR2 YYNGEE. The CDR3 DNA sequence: TGTGCCAGCAGCGTAGATCTGAGGGAAGAGACCCAGTACTTC. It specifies CASSVDLREETQYF.

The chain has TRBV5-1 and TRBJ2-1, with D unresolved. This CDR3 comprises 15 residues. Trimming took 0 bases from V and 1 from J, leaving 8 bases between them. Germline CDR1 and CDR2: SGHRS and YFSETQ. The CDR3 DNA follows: TGCGCCAGCAGCTTGGACGGTGAGTCCTACAATGAGCAGTTCTTC. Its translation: CASSLDGESYNEQFF.

The chain's CDR3 is CASSLVSRAAREQFF. DNA for the CDR3: TGTGCCAGCAGCTTAGTCTCGCGGGCGGCCAGAGAGCAGTTCTTC. The V gene is TRBV7-2, the J gene TRBJ2-1, with D perhaps matching TRBD2 (5 bases). V was pared by 1 base and J by 10 bases, with 17 bases between. The CDR3 has 15 residues. Germline CDR1 is SGHTA and CDR2 is FQGNSA.

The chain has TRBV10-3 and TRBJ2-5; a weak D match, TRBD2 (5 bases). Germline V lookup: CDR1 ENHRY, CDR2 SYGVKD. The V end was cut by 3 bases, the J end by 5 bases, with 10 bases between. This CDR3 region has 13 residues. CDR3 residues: CAISELARETQYF. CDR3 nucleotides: TGTGCCATCAGTGAATTAGCGAGGGAGACCCAGTACTTC.

The CDR3 sequence: CASSATGVRTEAFF. CDR3 sequence (DNA): TGTGCCAGCAGCGCGACAGGAGTGCGAACTGAAGCTTTCTTT. The chain joins TRBV7-9 to TRBJ1-1, with a tentative D call TRBD1 (6 bases). Germline-derived CDR1 and CDR2 are SEHNR and FQNEAQ (reference sequence). Trimming removed 5 bases at V and 5 bases at J, with 15 bases between. The CDR3 runs 14 residues.

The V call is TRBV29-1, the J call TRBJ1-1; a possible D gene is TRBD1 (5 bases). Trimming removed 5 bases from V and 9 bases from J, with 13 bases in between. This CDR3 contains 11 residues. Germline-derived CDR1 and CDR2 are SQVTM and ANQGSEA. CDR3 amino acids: CSVSPGPKAFF. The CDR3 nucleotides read TGCAGCGTTTCCCCGGGACCGAAAGCTTTCTTT.

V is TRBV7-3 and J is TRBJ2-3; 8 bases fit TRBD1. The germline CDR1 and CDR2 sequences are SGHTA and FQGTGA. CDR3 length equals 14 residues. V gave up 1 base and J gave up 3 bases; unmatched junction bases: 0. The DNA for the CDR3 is TGTGCCAGCAGCTTAAGACAGGGGACAGATACGCAGTATTTT. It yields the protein CASSLRQGTDTQYF.

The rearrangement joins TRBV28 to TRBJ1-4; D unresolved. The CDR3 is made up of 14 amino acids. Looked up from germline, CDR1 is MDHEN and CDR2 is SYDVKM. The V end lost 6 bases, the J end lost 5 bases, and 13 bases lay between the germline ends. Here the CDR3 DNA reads TGTGCCAGCAGCCGTAACGGAGGAAATGAAAAACTGTTTTTT. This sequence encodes CASSRNGGNEKLFF.